The 16 T cell receptor beta chains below all came from one sample that was sequenced in a study of blood T cell repertoires in COVID-19. This table comes from immunoSEQ multiplex PCR, and its TCRdb copy is limited to in-frame clones, with some not included. The sample includes just over 650,000 clones, approximately 90% of them seen just once. Sequencing was done on a sample of peripheral blood. These receptors were collected from a woman under 30 with acute or convalescent COVID-19.

To note about this clone: The sample carries other DNA sequences with the same CDR3. This chain links TRBV7-2 with TRBJ1-2; 7 nucleotides line up with TRBD1. Germline V CDR1 and CDR2: SGHTA, FQGNSA. Losses at the gene ends were 3 bases for V and 6 bases for J; bases not matched to a gene: 4. The CDR3 is 13 residues long. DNA for the CDR3: TGTGCCAGCAGCTTTCGGACAGGTGATGGCTACACCTTC. Its protein is CASSFRTGDGYTF.

V gene TRBV2 combines with J gene TRBJ1-1, with no clear D. Per the germline V gene, CDR1 is SNHLY and CDR2 is FYNNEI. The V end lost 6 bases, the J end lost 3 bases, and 5 bases lay between the germline ends. CDR3 length: 11 residues. This CDR3 is CASRRDTEAFF. CDR3 sequence (DNA): TGTGCCAGCAGACGGGACACTGAAGCTTTCTTT.

V and J are TRBV5-8 and TRBJ2-2; D is perhaps TRBD2 (5 bases). The length of the CDR3 is 16 residues. Per germline, CDR1 SGHTS and CDR2 YDEGEE. The V end was cut by 2 bases, the J end by 1 base, with 12 bases between. CDR3: CASSFVHGVNTGELFF. CDR3 nucleotide sequence: TGTGCCAGCAGCTTCGTACACGGGGTGAACACCGGGGAGCTGTTTTTT.

V and J are TRBV12-5 and TRBJ1-6, with 9 nucleotides matching TRBD1. The junction had 11 bases not matched to a gene; V was cut back by 4 bases and J by 7 bases. The CDR3 extends over 17 amino acids. Germline CDR1 reads LGHNT; CDR2 reads FRNRAP. DNA for the CDR3: TGTGCTAGTGGTTGGTTTGGACAGGGGTTGAACAATTCACCCCTCCACTTT. As protein: CASGWFGQGLNNSPLHF.

The chain employs TRBV4-1 and TRBJ1-2, with D possibly matching TRBD1 (6 bases). The CDR3 sequence is 15 residues long. Germline V gene lookup returns CDR1 MGHRA and CDR2 YSYEKL. V was shortened by 2 bases and J by 5 bases, with 15 bases between the two germline ends. The CDR3 DNA sequence: TGCGCCAGCAGCCAACCAGACAGGACCCGATATGGCTACACCTTC. Protein: CASSQPDRTRYGYTF.

This rearrangement joins TRBV5-1 to TRBJ1-1; 7 nucleotides align to TRBD1. Trimming at V came to 0 bases and at J to 6 bases, leaving 2 bases not matched to a gene. Germline lookup yields CDR1 SGHRS and CDR2 YFSETQ. The CDR3 runs 13 residues. CDR3: CASSLDRGAEAFF. The DNA of the CDR3 is TGCGCCAGCAGCTTGGACAGGGGAGCTGAAGCTTTCTTT.

This chain joins TRBV10-3 and TRBJ2-7; 7 bases match TRBD2. CDR1 is ENHRY and CDR2 is SYGVKD in the germline V gene. The J segment lost 5 bases and the V segment lost 10 bases, leaving 11 bases of the junction unmatched. CDR3 length equals 13 residues. CDR3 residues: CATKFGTSDEQYF. CDR3 DNA: TGTGCCACCAAATTCGGCACTAGCGACGAGCAGTACTTC.

The rearrangement links TRBV2 to TRBJ2-7; 9 nucleotides agree with TRBD1. V trimming: 2 bases; J trimming: 3 bases; junction bases outside the gene matches: 11. Germline CDR1 and CDR2: SNHLY and FYNNEI. CDR3 length: 17 residues. As DNA, the CDR3 is TGTGCCAGCAGTGAAATACAGGGGGCCCCGTTGGACTACGAGCAGTACTTC. It encodes CASSEIQGAPLDYEQYF.

The CDR3 loop reads CASSQFNSLYGYTF. The CDR3 DNA sequence: TGTGCCAGCAGCCAATTCAACTCCCTCTATGGCTACACCTTC. The chain is built from TRBV14 and TRBJ1-2; D unclear. V was pared by 2 bases and J by 4 bases, with 11 bases between. Germline V lookup: CDR1 SGHDN, CDR2 FVKESK. CDR3 length: 14 residues.

The chain is built from TRBV15 and TRBJ1-1; D might be TRBD1 (5 bases). V shed 6 bases and J shed 8 bases, with 13 bases lying between them. The CDR3 has 12 residues. Per the germline V gene, CDR1 is LNHNV and CDR2 is YYDKDF (reference sequence). The CDR3: CATRSRAGEAFF. DNA of the CDR3: TGTGCCACCAGGTCCAGGGCGGGAGAAGCTTTCTTT.

This rearrangement joins TRBV30 to TRBJ1-4, with TRBD1 matching 7 bases. Losses at the gene ends were 0 bases for V and 7 bases for J; bases not matched to a gene: 8. CDR3 length: 15 residues. The germline V gene encodes CDR1 GTSNPN and CDR2 SVGIG (reference sequence). The CDR3 reads CAWSVQAAGGEKLFF. The DNA of the CDR3 is TGTGCCTGGAGTGTACAAGCGGCAGGGGGTGAAAAACTGTTTTTT.

The chain has TRBV15 and TRBJ2-5; TRBD1 might be the D (6 bases). The CDR3 covers 16 residues. Trimming took 5 bases from V and 2 from J, leaving 18 bases between them. Germline values: CDR1 LNHNV, CDR2 YYDKDF (reference sequence). The CDR3, as DNA: TGTGCCACCAGCCCACGAGCCGGGACATTGCAAGAGACCCAGTACTTC. It encodes CATSPRAGTLQETQYF.

The V and J genes are TRBV3-1 (or the pseudogene TRBV3-2) and TRBJ2-1; 8 bases map to TRBD2. This CDR3 has 16 residues. Germline V gene sequence: CDR1 LGHDT, CDR2 YNNKEL (reference sequence). Trimming took 1 base from V and 5 from J; bases not matched to a gene: 7. The DNA of the CDR3 is TGTGCCAGCAGCCAAGCACCGGGGGGGGCCGACAATGAGCAGTTCTTC. Translation: CASSQAPGGADNEQFF.

This chain uses TRBV15 with TRBJ1-4; TRBD1 might be the D (6 bases). Germline CDR1 and CDR2: LNHNV and YYDKDF (reference sequence). Trimming left V 0 bases short and J 8 bases short, with 13 bases between. The CDR3 spans 15 residues. As DNA, the CDR3 is TGTGCCACCAGCAGAGAAGGGGGGGCTAGGGAAAAACTGTTTTTT. Protein sequence: CATSREGGAREKLFF.

The rearrangement links TRBV11-2 to TRBJ1-4; 8 nucleotides match TRBD1. Germline assignment: CDR1 SGHAT and CDR2 FQNNGV. CDR3 length: 17 amino acids. The junction had 5 bases not matched to a gene; V was cut back by 1 base and J by 1 base. The CDR3 is CASSLVPRGRTNEKLFF. CDR3 DNA: TGTGCCAGCAGCTTAGTTCCCAGGGGGCGAACTAATGAAAAACTGTTTTTT.

The chain has TRBV27 and TRBJ1-3, with D perhaps TRBD1 (6 bases). Germline CDR1 reads MNHEY; CDR2 reads SMNVEV (reference sequence). The CDR3 is 18 amino acids. Trimming removed 7 bases from V and 1 base from J, with 23 bases in between. The CDR3: CASKTDSRGGGSGNTIYF. The CDR3 DNA reads as TGTGCCAGCAAAACGGACAGTAGGGGTGGTGGTTCTGGAAACACCATATATTTT.